This TCR beta chain was recorded in a study of cytomegalovirus exposure and HLA in healthy donors. In this sample, this clone turned up a few times. The antigen remains unidentified. General study findings and limits: Links to common viral pathogens appeared, in a later analysis, for several of the most significant clusters. In a later analysis, TCR beta V- and J-gene trimming was associated with a missense DCLRE1C variant. A later analysis showed HLA-associated TCR beta chains outstripping equally common others in clonal expansion. The majority of TCR sequences were rare, yet some public TCRs appeared in many donors.

Germline loops: CDR1 MDHEN, CDR2 SYDVKM. J gave up 3 bases and V 2 bases, and 2 bases lay outside the gene matches. This CDR3 has 15 amino acids. Primers included in the PCR were 60 Vbeta and 13 Jbeta primers. This table comes from immunoSEQ multiplex PCR, and its TCRdb copy is limited to in-frame clones, with some not included. Altogether around 150,000 clones are present, over 75% being singletons, with the ten largest covering about 4.5%. The rearrangement joins TRBV28 to TRBJ2-5; 11 bases line up with TRBD1. The source of this sequence is a man aged 35-49 years in good health and CMV-seronegative. Sample: PBMCs. The CDR3 protein is CASSLGGQGEETQYF. For the CDR3, the DNA is TGTGCCAGCAGTTTAGGGGGACAGGGGGAAGAGACCCAGTACTTC.